Sequencing of this T cell receptor beta chain was carried out in a study of T-cell reconstitution after alpha-beta-depleted transplantation in children. TCRbeta library preparation incorporated unique molecular identifiers. TCRdb re-called the PCR reads through MiXCR, storing one row per CDR3 protein. The sample shows about 230,000 distinct CDR3 sequences, roughly 10% of them seen only once. This clonotype was picked up a small number of times. The V segment lost 4 bases and the J segment 3 bases; nucleotides outside the gene matches: 9. In germline, CDR1 is LGHNA, CDR2 YSLEER. The CDR3 runs 17 residues.

The rearrangement links TRBV4-3 to TRBJ2-7; TRBD2 matches at 13 bases. The TCR was taken from a child younger than two with acute myeloid leukemia, due to receive a stem cell transplant. The sequencing used PBMCs, collected before TCRalphabeta/CD19-depleted stem cell transplant. CDR3 residues: CASSPGLAGKHFYEQYF. In nucleotides, the CDR3 is TGCGCCAGCAGCCCGGGACTAGCGGGGAAGCACTTCTACGAGCAGTACTTC.